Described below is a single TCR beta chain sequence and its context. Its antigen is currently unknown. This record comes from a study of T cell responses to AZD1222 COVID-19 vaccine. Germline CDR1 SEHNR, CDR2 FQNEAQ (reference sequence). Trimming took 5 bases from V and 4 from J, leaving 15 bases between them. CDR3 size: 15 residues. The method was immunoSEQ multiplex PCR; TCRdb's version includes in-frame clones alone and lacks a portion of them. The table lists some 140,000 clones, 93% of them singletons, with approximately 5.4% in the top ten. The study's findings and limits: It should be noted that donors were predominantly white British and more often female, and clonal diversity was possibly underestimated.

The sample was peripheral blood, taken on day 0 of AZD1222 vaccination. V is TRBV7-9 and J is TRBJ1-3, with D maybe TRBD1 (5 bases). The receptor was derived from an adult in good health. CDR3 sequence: CASSVSSGLGNTIYF. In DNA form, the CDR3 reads TGTGCCAGCAGCGTATCTTCGGGGCTCGGAAACACCATATATTTT. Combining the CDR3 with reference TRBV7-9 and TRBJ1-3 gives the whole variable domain DTGVSQNPRHKITKRGQNVTFRCDPISEHNRLYWYRQTLGQGPEFLTYFQNEAQLEKSRLLSDRFSAERPKGSFSTLEIQRTEQGDSAMYLCASSVSSGLGNTIYFGEGSWLTVV.